This TCR beta chain was documented in a study of early T cells in non-severe SARS-CoV-2 infection. The wider study: Investigators sequenced bulk RNA drawn from unsorted whole blood, and chains remained unpaired. Regarding the study as a whole: VDJdb matching skewed toward anti-spike CD8 responses, missing private and CD4 specificities.

Germline CDR1 and CDR2: MNHEY and SVGEGT. This CDR3 region has 13 residues. Trimming removed 0 bases at V and 7 bases at J, with 10 bases between. Attachment of unique molecular identifiers was made to individual cDNA molecules. TCRdb used MiXCR to reprocess the 5' RACE reads, holding one entry per CDR3 protein. Of 85,000 to 95,000 distinct CDR3 sequences in the sample, about 14% are singletons; the top ten hold roughly 0.6%. This clonotype was found a few times. The target antigen is unknown. The sample was whole blood. The gene calls are TRBV6-2 or TRBV6-3 and TRBJ2-7; D may be TRBD2 (6 bases). The TCR comes from an adult who was a healthcare worker with PCR-confirmed SARS-CoV-2 infection or an uninfected control (not recorded which). This CDR3 reads CASSYSMEGEQYV. In DNA form, the CDR3 reads TGTGCCAGCAGTTACTCGATGGAGGGGGAGCAGTACGTC.